The clone carrying this T cell receptor beta chain was counted a single time. Antigen: not known. Method: immunoSEQ multiplex PCR; TCRdb's copy keeps in-frame clones and lacks some. The sample contains about 200,000 clones, approximately 90% of which appear only once. The V gene lost 8 bases and the J gene lost 3 bases, with 11 bases spanning the gap. The CDR3 sequence is 12 residues long. Germline assignment: CDR1 MNHEY and CDR2 SMNVEV (reference sequence). The sample is drawn from a study of T cell responses to AZD1222 COVID-19 vaccine. Regarding the study as a whole: With two AZD1222 doses given, Spike-specific TCR breadth and depth both rose. Donors were chiefly white British, with a greater number of females, and clonal diversity was perhaps underestimated. As reported, nearly half of all spike-specific TCRs target variant regions that are unmutated. The repertoires were collected only after the peak T cell response.

This chain uses TRBV27 with TRBJ2-7; no clear D. The sample consisted of peripheral blood, taken 28 days after the second dose of the MenACWY control vaccine. The TCR sequence derives from an adult who received the MenACWY meningococcal vaccine as a control. CDR3 nucleotide sequence: TGTGCCAGCTCTTCGGACCACTACGAGCAGTACTTC. Amino acid sequence: CASSSDHYEQYF.